This entry describes one TCR beta chain. Its matching antigen is unknown. This entry is derived from a study of cytomegalovirus exposure and HLA in healthy donors. Whole-study results and caveats: Most TCRs appeared rarely, but some public TCRs recurred in many donors.

Donors came from a validation cohort of 90 to 150 subjects, distinct from the first 666-subject cohort. The table came from immunoSEQ multiplex PCR; TCRdb's copy has only in-frame clones and leaves some out. The sample contains about 120,000 clones, about 96% of which appear only once. The CDR3 loop spans 18 amino acids. With 1 base removed from V and 0 bases from J, the gap between germline ends came to 16 bases. Germline V gene sequence: CDR1 SGHVS, CDR2 FQNEAQ. The source of this sequence is a man between 18 and 35 years old in good health and CMV-seronegative. This sequence joins TRBV7-8 and TRBJ1-5, with D possibly matching TRBD1 (6 bases). Sequencing was done on a sample of PBMCs. CDR3 region: CASSLGPGTLYSNQPQHF. The DNA of the CDR3 is TGTGCCAGCAGCTTAGGTCCGGGGACACTTTATAGCAATCAGCCCCAGCATTTT.